The clone carrying this TCR beta chain came up a few times. The antigen is not known. Unique molecular identifiers were affixed to discrete cDNA molecules within the library. In the original analysis: Samples contained a median of 95,638 TCRs, with a range of roughly 20,000 to 750,000. TCRdb passed the RACE reads through MiXCR, listing each CDR3 protein once. TCRdb, not the original authors, processed these V and J calls. This sample has some 93,000 distinct CDR3 sequences, with roughly 8% found just once. The sample belongs to a study of human T cells and chemical hapten exposure. About the study: Small discrepancies in pooled library volume mainly accounted for the varying TCR yields per sample. Study-wide points: Sensitization with DPC brought no change to TCRs above 1 in 1000 in frequency.

The time point was: healthy volunteer bleed at 2 weeks. Blood, whole and unfractionated, served as the source for total RNA extraction. Germline V gene lookup returns CDR1 MDHEN and CDR2 SYDVKM. This CDR3 is 16 amino acids long. The germline V and J ends were trimmed by 4 bases and 10 bases, with 23 bases remaining between them. This sequence joins TRBV28 and TRBJ2-1, with D hard to call. The source material was whole blood. This clonotype was obtained from a female donor in good health. Some clones in this sample may be carry-over from other donors' samples. CDR3 loop: CASSSVGFLQSQEQFF. The DNA of the CDR3 is TGTGCCAGCAGTTCCGTTGGTTTCCTTCAAAGCCAGGAGCAGTTCTTC.